Below, one TCR beta chain is given with its context. This record comes from a study of response to subunit inactivated influenza vaccine. TCRdb independently ran MiXCR on the RT-PCR reads; one entry per CDR3 protein. The sample lists over 750,000 distinct CDR3 sequences, about 20% occurring once. Trimming shortened V by 5 bases and J by 2 bases, and 9 bases separated the two germline ends. This CDR3 contains 13 residues. Germline CDR1 is KGHDR and CDR2 is SFDVKD. This rearrangement joins TRBV24-1 to TRBJ2-7, with D tentatively TRBD1 (5 bases). This clonotype originated in a man in his fifties who received an inactivated influenza vaccine. Sequencing was performed on PBMCs from blood, taken around 5 days after vaccination. CDR3: CATSAGHTYEQYF. DNA for the CDR3: TGTGCCACCAGTGCTGGACATACCTACGAGCAGTACTTC.